This entry features one T cell receptor beta chain sequence. No antigen is known for it. The data were obtained in a study of CD8+ T cells in alopecia areata. Study findings and constraints: Clarity of TCR sharing across patients fell short of that in mice, possibly HLA-related.

Researchers gathered lesional scalp punch biopsies and peripheral blood from patients with alopecia areata. The germline V gene encodes CDR1 SGHRS and CDR2 YFSETQ. The CDR3 runs 15 residues. V shed 3 bases and J shed 3 bases, with 13 bases lying between them. The authors extracted RNA and reverse transcribed it into cDNA as the sequencing template. Sequencing used immunoSEQ multiplex PCR; TCRdb keeps in-frame clones, though not all of them. The repertoire holds some 210,000 clones, with approximately 61% as singletons. The gene calls are TRBV5-1 and TRBJ2-1; D is possibly TRBD1 or TRBD2 (6 bases each). The TCR was taken from a human donor with alopecia areata. The source material was CD4+ T cells sorted from blood, sampled at week 0. This CDR3 is CASSSGAEVYNEQFF. CDR3 DNA: TGCGCCAGCAGCTCGGGGGCGGAGGTCTACAATGAGCAGTTCTTC.